The 17 T cell receptor beta chains in this list originate from one sample, sequenced in a study of HIV-infected patients and healthy controls. Around 530 ng RNA was reverse transcribed with alpha and beta constant-region primers. Separate chain-specific third strand synthesis with multiplexing indices produced the alpha and beta libraries. MiXCR, applied by TCRdb to the 5' RACE reads, yields one record per CDR3 protein. The sample contains approximately 9,600 distinct CDR3 sequences, around 5.3% of which appear only once. Whole blood was used without fractionation, so all unsorted peripheral T cells were included. Material: blood, obtained before antiretroviral therapy. Receptor source: an adult with HIV infection.

This clonotype was seen repeatedly, ten times or more. The genes are TRBV5-1 and TRBJ1-1; 10 bases map to TRBD1. The germline CDR1 and CDR2 sequences are SGHRS and YFSETQ. With 4 bases clipped from V and 4 bases from J, the junction kept 4 bases outside the gene matches. This CDR3 contains 14 residues. CDR3 sequence: CASSLGTGVTEAFF. The CDR3 DNA reads TGCGCCAGCAGCCTGGGGACAGGGGTCACTGAAGCTTTCTTT. The full variable domain, rest sourced from reference TRBV5-1 and TRBJ1-1, is KAGVTQTPRYLIKTRGQQVTLSCSPISGHRSVSWYQQTPGQGLQFLFEYFSETQRNKGNFPGRFSGRQFSNSRSEMNVSTLELGDSALYLCASSLGTGVTEAFFGQGTRLTVV.

At least ten counts were recorded for this clonotype. V is TRBV19 and J is TRBJ2-7; D call uncertain. Trimming took 7 bases from V and 4 from J, leaving 20 bases between them. Germline values: CDR1 LNHDA, CDR2 SQIVND (reference sequence). The CDR3 runs 15 residues. The DNA for the CDR3 is TGTGCCAGTACGGCCTCGGTTGAAAGAACTTACGAGCAGTACTTC. As protein: CASTASVERTYEQYF.

This clonotype is labeled medium-sized. J is TRBJ2-7 and V is TRBV9; perhaps TRBD1 as D (5 bases). V lost 3 bases and J 10 bases, leaving 14 bases between the germline ends. Germline assignment: CDR1 SGDLS and CDR2 YYNGEE. The CDR3 has 12 residues. CDR3 protein: CASSGDSWVQYF. Here the CDR3 DNA reads TGTGCCAGCAGCGGAGACAGTTGGGTACAGTACTTC.

This clonotype was observed many times. The V and J genes are TRBV4-1 and TRBJ2-3; D possibly corresponds to TRBD2 (5 bases). CDR1 is MGHRA, CDR2 YSYEKL, per germline. V lost 1 base and J lost 1, with 12 bases in between. The CDR3 is 16 residues long. CDR3 coding DNA: TGCGCCAGCAGCCAAGTGCAGCTAGCAGGCACAGATACGCAGTATTTT. It encodes CASSQVQLAGTDTQYF.

This clonotype ranks as medium-sized. This sequence joins TRBV10-3 and TRBJ1-2; D ambiguous. Between the trimmed V and J ends, which lost 10 bases and 5 bases, there was a span of 17 bases. Germline-derived CDR1 and CDR2 are ENHRY and SYGVKD. The CDR3 has 13 amino acids. The CDR3 here is CATLRLEDYGYTF. Written as DNA, the CDR3 is TGTGCCACACTTCGGTTGGAGGATTATGGCTACACCTTC.

The table lists this clonotype with many counts. The J gene is TRBJ2-3, the V gene TRBV28; 7 nucleotides align to TRBD1. The J segment lost 2 bases and the V segment lost 5 bases, leaving 7 bases of the junction unmatched. The CDR3 is 15 amino acids. Germline loops: CDR1 MDHEN, CDR2 SYDVKM. CDR3 region: CASSDGTAPTDTQYF. CDR3 coding DNA: TGTGCCAGCAGTGACGGGACAGCCCCCACAGATACGCAGTATTTT. Full variable domain (outside the CDR3, taken from reference TRBV28 and TRBJ2-3): DVKVTQSSRYLVKRTGEKVFLECVQDMDHENMFWYRQDPGLGLRLIYFSYDVKMKEKGDIPEGYSVSREKKERFSLILESASTNQTSMYLCASSDGTAPTDTQYFGPGTRLTVL.

This clonotype turned up a few times. The chain recombines TRBV5-4 with TRBJ2-5, with TRBD1 identical over 9 bases. There are 16 residues in the CDR3. After removal of 0 bases from V and 5 bases from J, the junction contained 8 bases not matched to a gene. Germline CDR1 SGHNT, CDR2 YYREEE (reference sequence). CDR3 sequence: CASSLAGTGWKETQYF. CDR3 DNA: TGTGCCAGCAGCTTGGCGGGGACAGGGTGGAAGGAGACCCAGTACTTC. Supplemented by reference TRBV5-4 and TRBJ2-5, the full variable domain reads ETGVTQSPTHLIKTRGQQVTLRCSSQSGHNTVSWYQQALGQGPQFIFQYYREEENGRGNFPPRFSGLQFPNYSSELNVNALELDDSALYLCASSLAGTGWKETQYFGPGTRLLVL.

There are many counts of this clonotype. This chain connects TRBV6-1 to TRBJ2-7; TRBD2 is a possible D gene (5 bases). The germline CDR1 and CDR2 sequences are MNHNS and SASEGT. The germline V and J ends were trimmed by 1 base and 0 bases, with 7 bases remaining between them. There are 14 residues in the CDR3. This CDR3 reads CASSEVTSSYEQYF. As DNA, the CDR3 is TGTGCCAGCAGTGAAGTAACTAGCTCCTACGAGCAGTACTTC.

In this sample, this clonotype turned up many times. The chain recombines TRBV15 with TRBJ2-4, with 7 bases aligning to TRBD1. The germline V gene has CDR1 LNHNV and CDR2 YYDKDF (reference sequence). V dropped 4 bases and J dropped 12; count of bases not matched to a gene: 6. The CDR3 has 12 residues. CDR3 sequence (DNA): TGTGCCACCAGCACTAGGGGGCCCGGTCAGTACTTC. It yields the protein CATSTRGPGQYF.

This clonotype was seen many times. The V call is TRBV7-9, the J call TRBJ2-7; D remains ambiguous. The germline gives CDR1 SEHNR, CDR2 FQNEAQ (reference sequence). The V gene lost 4 bases and the J gene lost 5 bases, with 12 bases spanning the gap. The CDR3 consists of 13 residues. CDR3 protein: CASSSPNFDEQYF. CDR3 DNA sequence: TGTGCCAGCAGCTCTCCGAACTTCGACGAGCAGTACTTC.

This chain joins TRBV20-1 and TRBJ2-6; no definite D call. The CDR3 is made up of 14 amino acids. Trimming removed 3 bases from V and 2 bases from J, with 8 bases in between. Germline loops: CDR1 DFQATT, CDR2 SNEGSKA (reference sequence). The CDR3: CSASIPTGANVLTF. In DNA, the CDR3 is TGCAGTGCTAGTATCCCGACTGGGGCCAACGTCCTGACTTTC.

This clonotype was observed at least ten times. The V and J genes are TRBV6-6 and TRBJ1-5, with no clear D. The length of the CDR3 is 15 residues. Between the trimmed V and J ends, which lost 7 bases and 7 bases, there was a span of 20 bases. Germline CDR1 MNHNY, CDR2 SVGAGI (reference sequence). The CDR3, as DNA: TGTGCCAGCACCATCACTGGAGGGAAAAGCCAGCCCCAGCATTTT. Protein: CASTITGGKSQPQHF.

The V call is TRBV6-5, the J call TRBJ2-3; 14 bases align to TRBD2. With 6 bases clipped from V and 4 bases from J, the junction kept 12 bases outside the gene matches. CDR3 size: 18 residues. Looked up from germline, CDR1 is MNHEY and CDR2 is SVGAGI. CDR3: CASRHGLAGGPRADTQYF. The CDR3 nucleotides are TGTGCCAGCAGACACGGACTAGCGGGGGGCCCGCGGGCAGATACGCAGTATTTT.

The chain employs TRBV2 and TRBJ2-1, with D perhaps TRBD1 (7 bases). The germline gives CDR1 SNHLY, CDR2 FYNNEI. This CDR3 has 14 amino acids. Trimming left V 6 bases short and J 1 base short, with 10 bases between. The CDR3 DNA is TGTGCCAGCAGGGAGGGGGCATCCTACAATGAGCAGTTCTTC. It is translated as CASREGASYNEQFF.

On this clonotype: A much more abundant neighbour one base away suggests this may be a read error. This sequence joins TRBV19 and TRBJ1-5; D is undetermined. The CDR3 totals 15 residues. Germline CDR1 and CDR2: LNHDA and SQIVND (reference sequence). CDR3 in DNA: TGTGCCAGTAGTTTCAATGGCCATAGCAATCACCCCCAGCATTTT. Translated, it gives CASSFNGHSNHPQHF.

This clonotype was observed many times. The J gene is TRBJ1-1, the V gene TRBV5-6; no clear D gene. This CDR3 is built from 14 residues. Trimming left V 2 bases short and J 5 bases short, with 13 bases between. Germline-derived CDR1 and CDR2 are SGHDT and YYEEEE. CDR3 protein: CASSLRTGRTEAFF. The DNA for the CDR3 is TGTGCCAGCAGCTTAAGGACCGGAAGGACTGAAGCTTTCTTT.

There are many counts of this clonotype. The chain uses TRBV10-3 and TRBJ2-1; D call uncertain. V dropped 10 bases and J dropped 7 bases, with 11 bases sitting between them. In germline, CDR1 is ENHRY, CDR2 SYGVKD. The CDR3 consists of 11 residues. DNA for the CDR3: TGTGCCACTAGTTCTGGGAATGAGCAGTTCTTC. Encoded protein: CATSSGNEQFF.